These 26 T cell receptor beta chains came from one sample sequenced in a study of PD-L1 blockade in urothelial cancer. Time point specified: pretreatment peripheral blood. Profiled with immunoSEQ multiplex PCR; TCRdb holds only in-frame clones, not every one. The data contain under 70,000 clones, 85% to 90% of them singletons. The input for sequencing was PBMCs, taken around atezolizumab (anti-PD-L1) treatment. The receptors were gathered from a man in his 70s with urothelial cancer.

The V and J genes are TRBV10-3 and TRBJ2-7; 12 positions match TRBD2. Germline V gene data show CDR1 as ENHRY and CDR2 as SYGVKD. The CDR3 covers 15 residues. V was pared by 2 bases and J by 3 bases, with 2 bases of the junction left unmatched. CDR3 sequence (DNA): TGTGCCATCAGTGAGGGACTAGCGGGACACTACGAGCAGTACTTC. Translating gives CAISEGLAGHYEQYF.

There are a few counts of this clone. In DNA, the CDR3 is TGTGCCAGCAGCCCAGGGAGGAGCAATCAGCCCCAGCATTTT. Protein product: CASSPGRSNQPQHF. The genes are TRBV28 and TRBJ1-5; D possibly corresponds to TRBD1 (5 bases). This CDR3 contains 14 residues. V dropped 6 bases and J dropped 1 base, with 10 bases sitting between them. Germline V gene data show CDR1 as MDHEN and CDR2 as SYDVKM.

J is TRBJ2-7 and V is TRBV14, with 14 bases lining up with TRBD2. CDR1 is SGHDN and CDR2 is FVKESK in the germline V gene. V was clipped by 3 bases and J by 4 bases; unmatched bases: 2. The CDR3 has 15 amino acids. The CDR3 loop reads CASSQGLAGVYEQYF. The CDR3 DNA is TGTGCCAGCAGCCAGGGACTAGCGGGAGTTTACGAGCAGTACTTC.

The sample holds one count of this clone. The chain carries TRBV5-5 and TRBJ2-5, with D unclear. The CDR3 has 11 residues. The V end lost 4 bases, the J end lost 5 bases, and 6 bases lay between the germline ends. Germline V gene sequence: CDR1 SGHKS, CDR2 YYEKEE (reference sequence). DNA for the CDR3: TGTGCCAGCAGCCTCTTGGAGACCCAGTACTTC. Translating gives CASSLLETQYF.

This clone has more than one count but fewer than ten. The same CDR3 arises from other DNA sequences in this sample as well. The chain recombines TRBV6-5 with TRBJ2-2; 8 bases align to TRBD1. CDR1 is MNHEY, CDR2 SVGAGI, per germline. The CDR3 is 16 residues long. The V gene end was trimmed by 0 bases and the J gene end by 1 base; junction bases not matched to a gene: 1. The CDR3 loop is CASSYSDRVNTGELFF. CDR3 DNA: TGTGCCAGCAGTTACTCGGACAGGGTGAACACCGGGGAGCTGTTTTTT.

The chain is built from TRBV5-6 and TRBJ1-3, with no clear D. This CDR3 comprises 13 residues. Germline CDR1 is SGHDT and CDR2 is YYEEEE. V lost 0 bases to trimming and J lost 7 bases, with 8 bases between them. The CDR3 is CASSLAGGNTIYF. For the CDR3, the DNA is TGTGCCAGCAGCTTGGCAGGCGGGAACACCATATATTTT.

This chain uses TRBV30 with TRBJ1-2; D possibly corresponds to TRBD1 (5 bases). CDR3 length: 13 amino acids. CDR1 GTSNPN and CDR2 SVGIG come from the germline V gene (reference sequence). V was trimmed by 0 bases and J by 4 bases, leaving 9 bases between them. The CDR3 here is CAWSVKGPYGYTF. In DNA, the CDR3 is TGTGCCTGGAGTGTAAAGGGGCCCTATGGCTACACCTTC.

The CDR3 coding sequence is TGTGCCAGTAGCCTCAGGGGGCGGGCCACTGAAGCTTTCTTT. Translating gives CASSLRGRATEAFF. This chain uses TRBV19 with TRBJ1-1, with 8 bases aligning to TRBD1. The CDR3 runs 14 residues. CDR1 and CDR2 (germline): LNHDA, SQIVND (reference sequence). J was trimmed by 4 bases and V by 6 bases; bases with no gene match: 7.

The chain recombines TRBV5-1 with TRBJ2-2; 13 bases map to TRBD2. The CDR3 length is 16 residues. Germline V lookup: CDR1 SGHRS, CDR2 YFSETQ. V was clipped by 3 bases and J by 5 bases; unmatched bases: 4. The CDR3, as DNA: TGCGCCAGCAGCTGGACTAGCGGGAGACGAACCGGGGAGCTGTTTTTT. This gives the protein CASSWTSGRRTGELFF.

The J gene is TRBJ1-1, the V gene TRBV6-1, with D unresolved. V gave up 7 bases and J gave up 2 bases, with 11 bases separating them. The CDR3 covers 13 residues. CDR1 and CDR2 (germline): MNHNS, SASEGT. As DNA, the CDR3 is TGTGCCAGCACGGGGAGATTAAACACTGAAGCTTTCTTT. Translating it yields CASTGRLNTEAFF.

The chain carries TRBV9 and TRBJ2-6; 7 bases match TRBD2. CDR1 and CDR2 (germline): SGDLS, YYNGEE. The length of the CDR3 is 19 residues. The V gene end was trimmed by 4 bases and the J gene end by 0 bases; junction bases not matched to a gene: 13. This chain's CDR3 is CASSPRWGGIGSGANVLTF. CDR3 DNA: TGTGCCAGCAGCCCACGTTGGGGAGGGATAGGCTCTGGGGCCAACGTCCTGACTTTC.

The chain joins TRBV4-1 to TRBJ1-4; a possible D gene is TRBD1 (6 bases). V was trimmed by 3 bases and J by 4 bases, leaving 15 bases between them. The germline gives CDR1 MGHRA, CDR2 YSYEKL. This CDR3 has 16 amino acids. The CDR3 DNA reads TGCGCCAGCAGCCAGGCCTACAGGGACCATAATGAAAAACTGTTTTTT. This translates into CASSQAYRDHNEKLFF.

The rearrangement uses TRBV5-1 and TRBJ2-3; D possibly corresponds to TRBD2 (7 bases). This CDR3 has 15 amino acids. Trimming pared 3 bases from V and 6 bases from J, leaving 17 bases between. Germline V gene sequence: CDR1 SGHRS, CDR2 YFSETQ. In DNA form, the CDR3 reads TGCGCCAGCAGCTCGACAGAGGGGGAGGGTGATACGCAGTATTTT. Its translation is CASSSTEGEGDTQYF.

This clone has just one count. The rearrangement links TRBV6-6 to TRBJ1-2, with D possibly being TRBD1 (6 bases). The CDR3 consists of 14 residues. Trimming cost V 0 bases and J 8 bases, with 13 bases left between them. CDR1 and CDR2 from the germline V gene are MNHNY and SVGAGI (reference sequence). CDR3 nucleotide sequence: TGTGCCAGCAGTTACTCGAGAGGGGGGGAGGGCTACACCTTC. This gives the protein CASSYSRGGEGYTF.

The gene calls are TRBV28 and TRBJ2-5, with 11 bases aligning to TRBD2. CDR1 is MDHEN, CDR2 SYDVKM, per germline. The CDR3 runs 18 residues. Unmatched junction bases numbered 15, after V lost 2 bases and J lost 7 bases. Written as DNA, the CDR3 is TGTGCCAGCAGTTTAGGGCGACTAGCGGGATCAAAATCGTCGACCCAGTACTTC. Its protein product is CASSLGRLAGSKSSTQYF.

The CDR3 is CASSKGRGPSYEQYF. The CDR3 nucleotides read TGTGCCAGCAGTAAGGGGCGGGGGCCCTCCTACGAGCAGTACTTC. The J gene is TRBJ2-7, the V gene TRBV6-1; possibly TRBD2 for D (7 bases). CDR3 length: 15 amino acids. Trimming pared 5 bases from V and 0 bases from J, leaving 14 bases between. CDR1 is MNHNS, CDR2 SASEGT, per germline.

The genes are TRBV30 and TRBJ1-5; D possibly corresponds to TRBD1 (5 bases). The CDR3 is 13 residues long. V shed 5 bases and J shed 1 base, with 9 bases lying between them. The germline gives CDR1 GTSNPN, CDR2 SVGIG (reference sequence). This chain's CDR3 is CAWAGKSNQPQHF. CDR3 DNA sequence: TGTGCCTGGGCAGGGAAGAGCAATCAGCCCCAGCATTTT.

This clone was observed a single time. V usage is TRBV27 and J usage is TRBJ1-1; tentatively, D is TRBD1 (6 bases). CDR1 and CDR2 from the germline V gene are MNHEY and SMNVEV (reference sequence). This CDR3 contains 14 residues. Between the trimmed V and J ends, which lost 3 bases and 4 bases, there was a span of 12 bases. CDR3 in DNA: TGTGCCAGCAGTTTGACAGGACTGGGCACTGAAGCTTTCTTT. Protein product: CASSLTGLGTEAFF.

The rearrangement uses TRBV9 and TRBJ2-2, with 7 bases matching TRBD2. Germline CDR1 SGDLS, CDR2 YYNGEE. With V trimmed by 0 bases and J by 7 bases, 3 bases remained unmatched. The CDR3 loop spans 14 amino acids. The CDR3: CASSVGGGSGELFF. The CDR3 DNA reads TGTGCCAGCAGCGTAGGAGGCGGGAGCGGGGAGCTGTTTTTT.

V and J are TRBV5-1 and TRBJ2-7; possibly TRBD2 for D (6 bases). The germline CDR1 and CDR2 sequences are SGHRS and YFSETQ. Trimming cost V 0 bases and J 2 bases, with 12 bases left between them. This CDR3 has 15 amino acids. The CDR3 DNA is TGCGCCAGCAGCTTGGAGGCGGCGGGGACCTACGAGCAGTACTTC. Translating it yields CASSLEAAGTYEQYF.

The rearrangement joins TRBV19 to TRBJ2-7; TRBD2 might be the D (6 bases). CDR1 LNHDA and CDR2 SQIVND come from the germline V gene (reference sequence). Trimming removed 6 bases at V and 4 bases at J, with 16 bases between. This CDR3 comprises 14 residues. The CDR3: CASRSGGDGYEQYF. Here the CDR3 DNA reads TGTGCCAGTAGGTCTGGAGGGGACGGTTACGAGCAGTACTTC.

This chain links TRBV28 with TRBJ1-4; 7 nucleotides match TRBD1. Germline V gene data show CDR1 as MDHEN and CDR2 as SYDVKM. The CDR3 loop spans 14 amino acids. The V segment lost 3 bases and the J segment 4 bases; nucleotides outside the gene matches: 2. For the CDR3, the DNA is TGTGCCAGCAGTTTGACAGGGTATAATGAAAAACTGTTTTTT. Amino acids: CASSLTGYNEKLFF. Looking up the rest from reference TRBV28 and TRBJ1-4 gives the full variable domain: DVKVTQSSRYLVKRTGEKVFLECVQDMDHENMFWYRQDPGLGLRLIYFSYDVKMKEKGDIPEGYSVSREKKERFSLILESASTNQTSMYLCASSLTGYNEKLFFGSGTQLSVL.

This chain joins TRBV2 and TRBJ2-7; 9 bases are a match to TRBD1. This CDR3 has 14 residues. V lost 5 bases, J lost 3 bases, and 5 bases stayed unmatched. Per the germline V gene, CDR1 is SNHLY and CDR2 is FYNNEI. DNA for the CDR3: TGTGCCAGCAGTCTGGACAGGGGCAACTACGAGCAGTACTTC. Translating gives CASSLDRGNYEQYF.

The chain recombines TRBV2 with TRBJ1-5; TRBD1 matches at 7 bases. Germline V CDR1 and CDR2: SNHLY, FYNNEI. The CDR3 has 18 residues. The ends lost 0 bases at V and 1 base at J; junction bases unmatched: 9. The CDR3 reads CASSEALLRQGSNQPQHF. CDR3 nucleotide sequence: TGTGCCAGCAGTGAAGCGCTTCTGAGACAGGGAAGCAATCAGCCCCAGCATTTT.

The chain joins TRBV30 to TRBJ2-7; TRBD2 matches at 7 bases. V lost 6 bases to trimming and J lost 1 base; unmatched junction nucleotides: 12. CDR3 size: 15 residues. Germline CDR1 GTSNPN, CDR2 SVGIG (reference sequence). CDR3 residues: CACPVGLAESYEQYF. The CDR3 region has the DNA TGTGCCTGTCCCGTGGGGCTAGCGGAATCCTACGAGCAGTACTTC.

This clone was counted only a few times. Written as DNA, the CDR3 is TGTGCCAGCAGCAACCGGACAGGGGGCAGGGAGCAGTACTTC. Residues: CASSNRTGGREQYF. This sequence joins TRBV21-1 and TRBJ2-7; TRBD1 was called by the table and not checked on the DNA. TRBV21-1 is a listed pseudogene. The CDR3 contains 14 residues.